The 8 T cell receptor beta chains below all came from one sample that was sequenced in a study of shared clonotypes between healthy human individuals (TCRdb year 2020). The library was obtained by the immunoSEQ multiplex PCR assay. This is the immuneACCESS table as TCRdb keeps it, with only in-frame sequences that have V and J called. A part of the clones is gone; compared with another copy, unresolved V genes explain less than half, and the rest is unexplained. The sample table lists some 320,000 clones, 87% of them with a count of one. The ten largest clones represent roughly 15% of the sample. The sequenced material came from memory CD8+ T cells sorted from blood. The cell subset or site label of this sample denotes: CD45RO+ cells pooled with CCR7-negative TemRA cells. The receptors here all came from a man between 18 and 35 years old in good health.

The V gene is TRBV5-1, the J gene TRBJ2-1; D call uncertain. This CDR3 has 15 residues. Per the germline V gene, CDR1 is SGHRS and CDR2 is YFSETQ. V was cut by 0 bases and J by 4 bases, with 11 bases left in between. The CDR3 region has the DNA TGCGCCAGCAGCTTGGAGGCTGGGGTATACAATGAGCAGTTCTTC. As protein: CASSLEAGVYNEQFF. Based on the CDR3 plus reference TRBV5-1 and TRBJ2-1, the full variable domain is KAGVTQTPRYLIKTRGQQVTLSCSPISGHRSVSWYQQTPGQGLQFLFEYFSETQRNKGNFPGRFSGRQFSNSRSEMNVSTLELGDSALYLCASSLEAGVYNEQFFGPGTRLTVL.

Details on this clone: One end of the junction does not line up with germline, which may come from a read error. The V call is TRBV5-1, the J call TRBJ1-5; D is unresolved. The CDR3 is made up of 13 amino acids. Germline assignment: CDR1 SGHRS and CDR2 YFSETQ. Here the CDR3 DNA reads TGCGCCAGCAGCCTCGAGAGCAGTCAGCCCCAGCATTTT. Translating gives CASSLESSQPQHF.

The chain links TRBV2 to TRBJ2-7; 9 bases align to TRBD1. This CDR3 has 13 amino acids. The junction had 3 bases not matched to a gene; V was cut back by 8 bases and J by 1 base. In germline, CDR1 is SNHLY, CDR2 FYNNEI. CDR3 sequence (DNA): TGTGCCAGCCTAGACAGGGGGTCCTACGAGCAGTACTTC. Translation: CASLDRGSYEQYF.

V gene TRBV6-5 combines with J gene TRBJ1-6; TRBD1 might be the D (5 bases). Trimming stripped 0 bases from V and 7 bases from J, with 10 bases between. Germline CDR1 MNHEY, CDR2 SVGAGI. The length of the CDR3 is 15 residues. The DNA for the CDR3 is TGTGCCAGCAGTTACTCCGGGACGGCGAATTCACCCCTCCACTTT. Its protein product is CASSYSGTANSPLHF.

This CDR3 reads CASSFGRAYEQYF. The DNA of the CDR3 is TGCGCCAGCAGCTTTGGCAGAGCCTACGAGCAGTACTTC. The gene calls are TRBV5-1 and TRBJ2-7; no clear D. Per the germline V gene, CDR1 is SGHRS and CDR2 is YFSETQ. The length of the CDR3 is 13 residues. Trimming left V 2 bases short and J 2 bases short, with 8 bases between.

V is TRBV11-2 and J is TRBJ2-7; weak D call: TRBD2 (5 bases). The V gene lost 4 bases and the J gene lost 7 bases, with 17 bases spanning the gap. The CDR3 length is 14 residues. Germline values: CDR1 SGHAT, CDR2 FQNNGV. This CDR3 is CASSYVALTGEQYF. DNA for the CDR3: TGTGCCAGCAGCTACGTCGCGCTCACGGGAGAGCAGTACTTC.

For the CDR3, the DNA is TGTGCCAGCAGCAGATTTGCGGCGGCCCAGGAGGAACTGTTTTTT. Amino acid sequence: CASSRFAAAQEELFF. The chain couples TRBV7-9 to TRBJ1-4; no reliable D call. The CDR3 extends over 15 amino acids. The germline V gene has CDR1 SEHNR and CDR2 FQNEAQ (reference sequence). Trimming shortened V by 5 bases and J by 12 bases, and 22 bases separated the two germline ends.

The rearrangement uses TRBV13 and TRBJ2-1; D possibly corresponds to TRBD1 (5 bases). The V end lost 8 bases, the J end lost 7 bases, and 18 bases lay between the germline ends. The germline V gene encodes CDR1 PRHDT and CDR2 FYEKMQ (reference sequence). This CDR3 has 14 residues. DNA of the CDR3: TGTGCCAGCTCGCCAGGGAATGTTGTTAATGAGCAGTTCTTC. This translates into CASSPGNVVNEQFF. The full variable domain, its missing parts supplied by reference TRBV13 and TRBJ2-1, is AAGVIQSPRHLIKEKRETATLKCYPIPRHDTVYWYQQGPGQDPQFLISFYEKMQSDKGSIPDRFSAQQFSDYHSELNMSSLELGDSALYFCASSPGNVVNEQFFGPGTRLTVL.